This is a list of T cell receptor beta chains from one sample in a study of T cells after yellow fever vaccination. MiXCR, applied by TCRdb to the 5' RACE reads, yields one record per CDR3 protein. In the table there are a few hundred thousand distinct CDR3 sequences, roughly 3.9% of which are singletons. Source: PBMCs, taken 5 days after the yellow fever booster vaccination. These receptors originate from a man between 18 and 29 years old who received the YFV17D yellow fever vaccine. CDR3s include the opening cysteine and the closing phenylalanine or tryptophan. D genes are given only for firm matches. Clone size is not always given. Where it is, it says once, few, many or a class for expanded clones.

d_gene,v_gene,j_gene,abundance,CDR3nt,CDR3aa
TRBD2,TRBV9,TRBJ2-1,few,TGTGCCAGCAGCCCAGGACTAGCGGGGGGCTTTGGTGAGCAGTTCTTC,CASSPGLAGGFGEQFF
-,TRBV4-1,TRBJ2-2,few,TGCGCCAGCAGCGAGCGACAGGGGAGGGGCGGGGAGCTGTTTTTT,CASSERQGRGGELFF
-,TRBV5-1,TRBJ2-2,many,TGCGCCAGCAGCTTGATTTTAACCGGGGAGCTGTTTTTT,CASSLILTGELFF
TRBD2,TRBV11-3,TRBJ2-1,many,TGTGCCAGCAGCTTAGTCGGCGGGGGGGCCGGCAATGAGCAGTTCTTC,CASSLVGGGAGNEQFF
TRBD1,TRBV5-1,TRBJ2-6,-,TGCGCCAGCCGCCGCGAGGGGGCTAGCTCTGGGGCCAACGTCCTGACTTTC,CASRREGASSGANVLTF
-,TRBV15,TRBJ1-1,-,TGTGCCACCAGCAGAGAGGAGGGGCTGAGGTCCACTGAAGCTTTCTTT,CATSREEGLRSTEAFF
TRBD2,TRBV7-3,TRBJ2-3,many,TGTGCCAGCAGCCTGGGACTAGCGGGGGGGCGCCGCACAGATACGCAGTATTTT,CASSLGLAGGRRTDTQYF
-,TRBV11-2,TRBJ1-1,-,TGTGCCAGCAGCCTTGTGGGGATGAAGGACACTGAAGCTTTCTTT,CASSLVGMKDTEAFF
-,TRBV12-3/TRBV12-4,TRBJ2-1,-,TGTGCCAGCAGTTGGTCAGGGGTTGAGCAGTTCTTC,CASSWSGVEQFF
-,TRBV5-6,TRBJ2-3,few,TGTGCCAGCAGATGGGGGGGCACCGATACGCAGTATTTT,CASRWGGTDTQYF
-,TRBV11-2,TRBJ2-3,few,TGTGCCAGCAGCTTAGGGAATCAAGGGGGCACAGATACGCAGTATTTT,CASSLGNQGGTDTQYF
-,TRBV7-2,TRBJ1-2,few,TGTGCCAGCAGCTTATTGTCACAGGGAGGCTACACCTTC,CASSLLSQGGYTF
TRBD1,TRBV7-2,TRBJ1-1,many,TGTGCCAGCAGTTCCCAGGGGGCATGGACTGAAGCTTTCTTT,CASSSQGAWTEAFF
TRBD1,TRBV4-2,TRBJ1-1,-,TGTGCCAGCAGCCAAGCCTTGGCAGGGGGCACTGAAGCTTTCTTT,CASSQALAGGTEAFF
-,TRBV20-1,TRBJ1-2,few,TGCAGTGCTATGGACCGGATCGACTATGGCTACACCTTC,CSAMDRIDYGYTF
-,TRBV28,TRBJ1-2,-,TGTGCCAGCAGCCCGGGGGGGCATCCTAACTATGGCTACACCTTC,CASSPGGHPNYGYTF
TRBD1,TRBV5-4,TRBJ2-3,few,TGTGCCAGCAGCCCAGGGGGAGATGATACGCAGTATTTT,CASSPGGDDTQYF
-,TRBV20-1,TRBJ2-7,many,TGCAGTGCTAGTTCGGACAGTTGGAGCTCCTACGAGCAGTACTTC,CSASSDSWSSYEQYF
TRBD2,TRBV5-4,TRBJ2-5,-,TGTGCCAGCAGCTTGTTGGCGCGGGGGGCCGGAGAGACCCAGTACTTC,CASSLLARGAGETQYF
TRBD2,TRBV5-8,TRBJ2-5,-,TGTGCCAGCAGTTCTAGCGGGGGGAGAGAGACCCAGTACTTC,CASSSSGGRETQYF
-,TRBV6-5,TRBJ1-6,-,TGTGCCAGCAGTCCTCCGCCAGGAGAGAATTCACCCCTCCACTTT,CASSPPPGENSPLHF
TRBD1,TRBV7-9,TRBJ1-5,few,TGTGCCAGCAGCTTAAGAGGGGGCCCAAATCAGCCCCAGCATTTT,CASSLRGGPNQPQHF
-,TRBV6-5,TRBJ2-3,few,TGTGCCAGCAGGTTACGGGGCGGGGGCATACCTAGCACAGATACGCAGTATTTT,CASRLRGGGIPSTDTQYF
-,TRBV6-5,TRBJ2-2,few,TGTGCCACCCTACCTTGGGTAGGGGACGGCACCGGGGAGCTGTTTTTT,CATLPWVGDGTGELFF
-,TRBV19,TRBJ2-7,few,TGTGCCAGTAGTATAAAGGCGGCCTACGAGCAGTACTTC,CASSIKAAYEQYF
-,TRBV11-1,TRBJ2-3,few,TGTGCCAGCAGCTTACAGGGTCCCACCACAGATACGCAGTATTTT,CASSLQGPTTDTQYF
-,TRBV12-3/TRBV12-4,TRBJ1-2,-,TGTGCCAGCACCCAAGGGGGGGGCTACACCTTC,CASTQGGGYTF
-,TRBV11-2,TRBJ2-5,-,TGTGCCAGCAGCTTGGGGCAGGCCGTGACCCAGTACTTC,CASSLGQAVTQYF
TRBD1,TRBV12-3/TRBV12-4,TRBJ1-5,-,TGTGCCAGCAATCAGGGGGATAGGCCCCAGCATTTT,CASNQGDRPQHF
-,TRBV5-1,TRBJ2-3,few,TGCGCCAGCAGCTTTAACCGATACACAGATACGCAGTATTTT,CASSFNRYTDTQYF
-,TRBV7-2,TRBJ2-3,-,TGTGCCAGCAGCTTAACGGCTGGACTGGCCCAGGGGCATACGCAGTATTTT,CASSLTAGLAQGHTQYF
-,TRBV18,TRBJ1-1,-,TGTGCCAGCTCACCACTAAGGGATTTGAACACTGAAGCTTTCTTT,CASSPLRDLNTEAFF
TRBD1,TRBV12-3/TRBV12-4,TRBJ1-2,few,TGTGCCAGCAGTTTTGACAGGGGGCTTTATGGCTACACCTTC,CASSFDRGLYGYTF
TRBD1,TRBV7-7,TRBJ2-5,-,TGTGCCAGCAGCTTAGCCTCGACAGGGGAAGAGACCCAGTACTTC,CASSLASTGEETQYF
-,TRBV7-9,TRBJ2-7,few,TGTGCCAGCAGCTGGGGCGTAGGCTCCTACGAGCAGTACTTC,CASSWGVGSYEQYF
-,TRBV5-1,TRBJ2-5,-,TGCGCCAGCAGCTCCGGGACGGCCTCGAACCAAGAGACCCAGTACTTC,CASSSGTASNQETQYF
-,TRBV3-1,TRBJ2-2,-,TGTGCCAGCGCCTTCGAAAGCCGGGAGCTGTTTTTT,CASAFESRELFF
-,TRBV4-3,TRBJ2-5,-,TGCGCCAGCAGCCAAGATTTAGAACCGGGGCAAGAGACCCAGTACTTC,CASSQDLEPGQETQYF
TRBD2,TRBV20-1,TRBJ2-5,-,TGCAGTGCTAGAGAGGTACTAGTGGCGACCCGGGAGGAGGAGACCCAGTACTTC,CSAREVLVATREEETQYF
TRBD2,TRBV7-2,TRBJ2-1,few,TGTGCCAGCAGCGGCGGGGGGAGAGACAATGAGCAGTTCTTC,CASSGGGRDNEQFF
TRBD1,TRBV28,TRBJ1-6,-,TGTGCCTCTCGAAGGGACAGCTCCTATAATTCACCCCTCCACTTT,CASRRDSSYNSPLHF
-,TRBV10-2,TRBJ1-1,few,TGCGCCAGCAGTGAGTCCGGTCCCTCGAGGGCTTTCTTT,CASSESGPSRAFF